Presented here are 18 T cell receptor beta chains from one specimen sequenced in a study of T cell repertoires in cytomegalovirus infection. These receptors' antigens are unknown. TCRdb redid the calling of the reads with MiXCR, one entry per CDR3 protein. The sample has tens of thousands of distinct CDR3 sequences; approximately 45% are singletons. Source: CD8+ T cells from cultured PBMCs, taken from culture after CMV antigen stimulation. These receptors originate from a human donor in good health (CMV status not recorded). Some clones in this sample may be carry-over from other donors' samples.

This clonotype was seen a handful of times. The V call is TRBV6-1, the J call TRBJ2-1; D may be TRBD1 (6 bases). Germline assignment: CDR1 MNHNS and CDR2 SASEGT. CDR3 length equals 15 residues. The ends were cut back, 2 bases at V and 1 base at J, with 9 bases in the middle. CDR3 coding DNA: TGTGCCAGCAGTGAAACAGGACAGTCCTACAATGAGCAGTTCTTC. Protein product: CASSETGQSYNEQFF.

The CDR3 reads CSAFQREIGEQFF. CDR3 bases: TGCAGTGCTTTCCAGCGGGAGATCGGCGAGCAGTTCTTC. This chain uses TRBV20-1 with TRBJ2-1; 8 bases match TRBD2. The CDR3 is 13 residues long. The germline gives CDR1 DFQATT, CDR2 SNEGSKA (reference sequence). Trimming at V came to 5 bases and at J to 10 bases, leaving 10 bases not matched to a gene.

This clonotype was seen only a few times. This sequence joins TRBV7-2 and TRBJ2-1; the D call may be TRBD1 or TRBD2 (7 bases each). Trimming shortened V by 0 bases and J by 4 bases, and 10 bases separated the two germline ends. This CDR3 has 15 residues. Germline lookup yields CDR1 SGHTA and CDR2 FQGNSA. The CDR3 DNA follows: TGTGCCAGCAGCTTAGCCAGGGGGGGATACAATGAGCAGTTCTTC. Encoded protein: CASSLARGGYNEQFF. Filled out from reference TRBV7-2 and TRBJ2-1, the complete variable domain reads GAGVSQSPSNKVTEKGKDVELRCDPISGHTALYWYRQSLGQGLEFLIYFQGNSAPDKSGLPSDRFSAERTGGSVSTLTIQRTQQEDSAVYLCASSLARGGYNEQFFGPGTRLTVL.

The rearrangement joins TRBV7-6 to TRBJ2-7; TRBD2 matches at 13 bases. The V segment lost 5 bases and the J segment 0 bases; nucleotides outside the gene matches: 13. Germline V lookup: CDR1 SGHVS, CDR2 FNYEAQ. This CDR3 is 19 amino acids long. The CDR3 DNA sequence: TGTGCCAGCAGCCGAAAGCGGGCCACTAGCGGGAGGGCCTCCTACGAGCAGTACTTC. Translation gives CASSRKRATSGRASYEQYF.

There are a few counts of this clonotype. This chain joins TRBV18 and TRBJ1-2; TRBD1 is a possible D gene (5 bases). With 4 bases removed from V and 8 bases from J, the gap between germline ends came to 17 bases. Germline V gene sequence: CDR1 KGHSH, CDR2 LQKENI. The CDR3 length is 14 residues. CDR3 sequence reads: CASSLDGGVQGYTF. CDR3 DNA sequence: TGTGCCAGCTCACTTGACGGAGGGGTGCAGGGCTACACCTTC.

This clonotype has just a few counts. The chain employs TRBV19 and TRBJ1-1; no clear D. The germline CDR1 and CDR2 sequences are LNHDA and SQIVND (reference sequence). Trimming stripped 4 bases from V and 3 bases from J, with 15 bases between. The CDR3 is made up of 15 amino acids. DNA of the CDR3: TGTGCCAGTAGTACCCCTTCCGACATCCACACTGAAGCTTTCTTT. Its protein is CASSTPSDIHTEAFF.

This clonotype has more than one count but fewer than ten. This chain joins TRBV7-9 and TRBJ2-7; D may be TRBD1 (6 bases). The CDR3 is 13 amino acids. CDR1 is SEHNR and CDR2 is FQNEAQ in the germline V gene (reference sequence). Trimming left V 5 bases short and J 4 bases short, with 12 bases between. This CDR3 reads CASSPRGFYEQYF. The CDR3 DNA reads TGTGCCAGCAGCCCCAGGGGCTTTTACGAGCAGTACTTC.

The rearrangement links TRBV7-3 to TRBJ2-1, with D perhaps being TRBD1 or TRBD2 (5 bases each). Trimming removed 4 bases from V and 11 bases from J, with 15 bases in between. CDR1 is SGHTA, CDR2 FQGTGA, per germline. This CDR3 is built from 13 residues. CDR3 sequence reads: CASSSPVEGQQFF. CDR3 in DNA: TGTGCCAGCAGCTCTCCTGTTGAGGGACAGCAGTTCTTC.

This chain connects TRBV20-1 to TRBJ1-1, with D possibly being TRBD1 (6 bases). The CDR3 totals 16 residues. The germline V gene encodes CDR1 DFQATT and CDR2 SNEGSKA (reference sequence). V gave up 2 bases and J gave up 4 bases, with 20 bases separating them. This CDR3 is CSARPSISGESTEAFF. CDR3 bases: TGCAGTGCTAGACCTAGCATTTCAGGGGAATCCACTGAAGCTTTCTTT.

CDR3 amino acids: CASTRVPSYNEQFF. DNA of the CDR3: TGTGCCAGCACCCGGGTCCCTTCCTACAATGAGCAGTTCTTC. V usage is TRBV7-6 and J usage is TRBJ2-1; D remains ambiguous. Trimming cost V 7 bases and J 1 base, with 11 bases left between them. Germline V gene data show CDR1 as SGHVS and CDR2 as FNYEAQ. The CDR3 contains 14 residues.

In this sample, this clonotype turned up a few times. V gene TRBV11-2 combines with J gene TRBJ1-2; weak D call: TRBD1 (6 bases). This CDR3 spans 16 amino acids. V was shortened by 2 bases and J by 5 bases, with 18 bases between the two germline ends. The V gene's germline CDR1 is SGHAT and CDR2 FQNNGV. CDR3 region: CASSLQGLGRGYGYTF. In DNA, the CDR3 is TGTGCCAGCAGCTTACAGGGGTTAGGGCGAGGATATGGCTACACCTTC.

The chain recombines TRBV4-1 with TRBJ1-2, with 8 bases identical to TRBD1. The trim removed 4 bases at V and 4 bases at J, leaving 11 bases unmatched. The CDR3 sequence is 16 residues long. Germline V gives CDR1 MGHRA, CDR2 YSYEKL. This CDR3 reads CASSPEQKTGAYGYTF. Written as DNA, the CDR3 is TGCGCCAGCAGCCCCGAACAAAAGACAGGGGCCTATGGCTACACCTTC.

The rearrangement links TRBV19 to TRBJ1-1; 8 nucleotides line up with TRBD1. The CDR3 loop spans 15 amino acids. Germline-derived CDR1 and CDR2 are LNHDA and SQIVND (reference sequence). The ends lost 5 bases at V and 7 bases at J; junction bases unmatched: 12. In nucleotides, the CDR3 is TGTGCCAGTAGTGGACGACAGGGGATTGCTCTTGAAGCTTTCTTT. Protein sequence: CASSGRQGIALEAFF.

The chain joins TRBV5-1 to TRBJ2-2; tentatively, D is TRBD2 (6 bases). The CDR3 sequence is 15 residues long. The germline V gene has CDR1 SGHRS and CDR2 YFSETQ. V lost 4 bases and J 3 bases, leaving 13 bases between the germline ends. The CDR3 coding sequence is TGCGCCAGCAGCGGGACCGGGACTCACACCGGGGAGCTGTTTTTT. This gives the protein CASSGTGTHTGELFF.

This clonotype was detected a few times. The V and J genes are TRBV6-6 and TRBJ1-5; 7 bases align to TRBD1. Trimming at V came to 6 bases and at J to 3 bases, leaving 5 bases not matched to a gene. Looked up from germline, CDR1 is MNHNY and CDR2 is SVGAGI (reference sequence). This CDR3 contains 14 residues. For the CDR3, the DNA is TGTGCCAGCAGACACAGGGGCATCAATCAGCCCCAGCATTTT. Translating it yields CASRHRGINQPQHF.

Only a few counts were recorded for this clonotype. An end of the junction does not agree with germline; a read error may underlie this. This chain links TRBV7-7 with TRBJ2-5; unclear D gene. This CDR3 spans 15 amino acids. CDR1 is SSHAT and CDR2 is FNYEAQ in the germline V gene (reference sequence). CDR3 coding DNA: TGTGCTAGCAGCTCAGAAAGAGACAACGAAGAGACCCAGTACTTC. Translating it yields CASSSERDNEETQYF.

J is TRBJ1-1 and V is TRBV4-1, with 7 bases matching TRBD1. CDR1 and CDR2 from the germline V gene are MGHRA and YSYEKL. The CDR3 totals 16 residues. The V segment lost 2 bases and the J segment 0 bases; nucleotides outside the gene matches: 6. The CDR3 nucleotides read TGCGCCAGCAGCCAATTCACAGGGGACATGAACACTGAAGCTTTCTTT. Translated: CASSQFTGDMNTEAFF.

The genes are TRBV5-1 and TRBJ1-2, with D maybe TRBD1 (5 bases). The CDR3 has 13 amino acids. V was pared by 3 bases and J by 6 bases, with 12 bases between. Germline assignment: CDR1 SGHRS and CDR2 YFSETQ. In nucleotides, the CDR3 is TGCGCCAGCAGCTCTGAGGCGGGGGATGGCTACACCTTC. Its protein product is CASSSEAGDGYTF.